This T cell receptor (beta chain) comes out of a study of spatial heterogeneity in lung cancer. Every TCR cDNA molecule carried a tag that served as a unique molecular identifier. TCRdb re-called the 5' RACE reads through MiXCR, storing one row per CDR3 protein. The sample shows around 40,000 distinct CDR3 sequences, around 5.8% of them seen only once. In this sample, this clonotype turned up many times. Time point: sample taken at primary tumor resection. Whole RNA came from tumor, nontumor lung or frozen PBMC and was sequenced without being sorted. Donors were some 72 untreated early-stage non-small cell lung cancer patients. The germline V gene encodes CDR1 MNHEY and CDR2 SVGAGI. CDR3 size: 17 residues. After removal of 6 bases from V and 3 bases from J, the junction contained 13 bases not matched to a gene.

The sequenced sample was PBMCs, obtained at surgery. This clonotype was sampled from a male donor with early-stage non-small cell lung cancer. The genes are TRBV6-5 and TRBJ2-7; TRBD2 agrees at 11 bases. CDR3 in DNA: TGTGCCAGCAGCCAGACTAGCGGGACCCTCGGGAGCTACGAGCAGTACTTC. It yields the protein CASSQTSGTLGSYEQYF.